The T cell receptor (beta chain) under discussion was sequenced for a study of identical twins. Study-level results: Twins shared out-of-frame alpha sequences with excess low generation probability. Memory repertoires lacked the insertion deficit that abundant cord blood beta clonotypes showed.

This CDR3 region has 12 residues. The V end lost 9 bases, the J end lost 0 bases, and 9 bases lay between the germline ends. From germline, CDR1 is MNHEY and CDR2 SVGEGT. This clonotype was observed many times. What it binds is not known. TCRdb ran MiXCR on the 5' RACE reads and lists one entry per CDR3 protein. The data contain 430,000 or so distinct CDR3 sequences, roughly 24% of them singletons. This sample was shared with a second study, whose subject was T cells expressing NK-cell markers.

The rearrangement joins TRBV6-2 or TRBV6-3 to TRBJ2-7; D gene unclear. The material sequenced was CD4+ T cells sorted from blood. The clonotype was recovered from a woman in her late teens or twenties in good health. CDR3: CASSPTSYEQYF. The DNA for the CDR3 is TGTGCCAGTAGCCCAACCTCCTACGAGCAGTACTTC.